Listed below are T cell receptor beta chains from one sample, sequenced in a study of blood T cell repertoires in COVID-19. Generated by immunoSEQ multiplex PCR, the TCRdb table keeps only in-frame clones and is missing some. Of some 99,000 clones listed, more than 70% are singletons. Sequencing input: peripheral blood. The receptors come from a man aged 70-80 years with acute or convalescent COVID-19. CDR3s include the opening cysteine and the closing phenylalanine or tryptophan.

J	V	CDR3
TRBJ1-6	TRBV30	CAWRSAGQGYNSPLHF
TRBJ2-1	TRBV5-1	CASSLTGGFEQFF
TRBJ2-6	TRBV28	CASTPSGYGANVLTF
TRBJ1-5	TRBV6-5	CASSGGGISNQPQHF
TRBJ1-2	TRBV2	CATEPGQGTAVYGYTF
TRBJ1-1	TRBV10-2	CASSDNRVMNTEAFF
TRBJ2-7	TRBV9	CASSYGQEGEQYF
TRBJ1-2	TRBV2	CALEPGQDLGYGYTF
TRBJ1-1	TRBV28	CASSLQSNTEAFF
TRBJ2-5	TRBV23-1	CASPRGGRSQETQYF
TRBJ2-7	TRBV27	CASSLYQGLSYEQYF
TRBJ2-3	TRBV11-3	CASSVQGAGTDTQYF
TRBJ1-1	TRBV11-2	CASSLEPSGTGKAFF
TRBJ2-7	TRBV4-1	CASSQDLLRDRGEQYF
TRBJ2-4	TRBV5-1	CASSPEAKNIQYF
TRBJ2-3	TRBV30	CAWSVGLAGGSDTQYF